This is a list of T cell receptor beta chains from one sample in a study of CD8+CD57+ T cells in acquired aplastic anemia. Each CDR3 protein is one row after TCRdb ran MiXCR on the reads. Among roughly 190,000 distinct CDR3 sequences listed, roughly half were seen once. Sequenced sample: sorted CD4+, CD8+, or CD8+CD57+ T cells (not recorded which) from PBMCs. Receptors originate from a human donor with aplastic anemia. Both conserved end residues are part of each CDR3. The D gene is left open where the match is weak. Clone sizes are given selectively: once, few, many, or a class where the clone is expanded.

V gene	J gene	CDR3 length	clone size	D gene	CDR3 protein	CDR3 DNA
TRBV29-1	TRBJ2-5	12	NA	NA	CSVAQDYETQYF	TGCAGCGTTGCCCAGGACTATGAGACCCAGTACTTC
TRBV24-1	TRBJ2-7	14	NA	TRBD2	CATSDASGSHEQYF	TGTGCCACCAGTGACGCTAGCGGGAGTCACGAGCAGTACTTC
TRBV12-5	TRBJ1-1	18	NA	TRBD1	CASGLVRWDREGRTEAFF	TGTGCTAGTGGTTTGGTACGGTGGGACAGGGAGGGTCGCACTGAAGCTTTCTTT
TRBV11-1	TRBJ2-3	17	many	NA	CASSLARGGLRTDTQYF	TGTGCCAGCAGCTTAGCGCGTGGGGGACTTCGCACAGATACGCAGTATTTT
TRBV5-1	TRBJ1-3	16	NA	NA	CASSLAGGLSGNTIYF	TGCGCCAGCAGCTTGGCCGGGGGCCTCTCTGGAAACACCATATATTTT
TRBV5-1	TRBJ2-1	16	few	NA	CASSLRQTSSYNEQFF	TGCGCCAGCAGCTTAAGACAGACGAGCTCCTACAATGAGCAGTTCTTC
TRBV19	TRBJ1-2	13	NA	NA	CASSEDRNYGYTF	TGTGCCAGTAGCGAAGACAGAAACTATGGCTACACCTTC
TRBV7-3	TRBJ2-3	18	NA	TRBD2	CASSLRSGSGSNTDTQYF	TGTGCCAGCAGCTTAAGATCAGGGAGCGGGAGTAACACAGATACGCAGTATTTT
TRBV19	TRBJ2-2	14	NA	NA	CASSIVGSTGELFF	TGTGCCAGTAGTATAGTAGGATCCACCGGGGAGCTGTTTTTT
TRBV27	TRBJ1-1	14	many	NA	CASSFVDVGTEAFF	TGTGCCAGCAGTTTCGTGGATGTGGGTACTGAAGCTTTCTTT
TRBV10-3	TRBJ2-7	17	NA	TRBD2	CAISGGGSGRSIYEQYF	TGTGCCATCAGTGGTGGGGGAAGCGGGAGGTCTATCTACGAGCAGTACTTC
TRBV7-9	TRBJ2-5	15	NA	NA	CASSFPYRGAETQYF	TGTGCCAGCAGCTTCCCATATCGGGGGGCAGAGACCCAGTACTTC
TRBV12-3/TRBV12-4	TRBJ1-1	14	many	NA	CASRRTPGNTEAFF	TGTGCCAGCAGAAGGACACCCGGGAACACTGAAGCTTTCTTT